This is a list of T cell receptor beta chains from one sample in a study of T cell repertoires in cytomegalovirus infection. MiXCR, run by TCRdb on the reads, gives a single entry per CDR3 protein. The sample has about 130,000 distinct CDR3 sequences; about 31% are singletons. The antigens of these receptors remain unknown. The sequences come from CD8+ T cells from cultured PBMCs, collected from culture after CMV antigen stimulation. The receptor set was obtained from a human donor in good health (CMV status not recorded). Some clones in this sample may be carry-over from other donors' samples. Each CDR3 is given with its conserved first and last residue.

v_call	cdr3_length	j_call	cdr3_aa
TRBV27	13	TRBJ2-7	CASSLGRGSGQYF
TRBV20-1	14	TRBJ2-7	CSAMGQRNSYEQYF
TRBV29-1	14	TRBJ2-1	CSVEGQYRGGEQFF
TRBV6-8	12	TRBJ2-7	CASMAGAVEQYF
TRBV5-4	12	TRBJ1-1	CASRSGETEAFF
TRBV7-2	11	TRBJ2-1	CASSLGWEQFF
TRBV11-1	17	TRBJ1-1	CASSPTATAGLNTEAFF
TRBV9	15	TRBJ1-6	CASSVDRGGNSPLHF
TRBV20-1	14	TRBJ1-2	CSARVGGEDYGYTF
TRBV24-1	17	TRBJ2-3	CATSAPGLGPSTDTQYF
TRBV5-6	13	TRBJ1-1	CASKQGPDTEAFF
TRBV12-3/TRBV12-4	13	TRBJ1-1	CASSLAGAAEAFF
TRBV7-2	16	TRBJ2-7	CASSPSGDRGFYEQYF
TRBV19	12	TRBJ2-7	CASTDRAYEQYF
TRBV12-3/TRBV12-4	15	TRBJ2-7	CASSPRGVNSYEQYF
TRBV12-3/TRBV12-4	16	TRBJ2-5	CASSRPQGAPQETQYF
TRBV12-3/TRBV12-4	16	TRBJ1-5	CASSLAGRYSNQPQHF
TRBV7-3	15	TRBJ1-6	CASSPPTGYNSPLHF
TRBV7-2	13	TRBJ2-5	CASSVGLMETQYF
TRBV7-9	15	TRBJ1-4	CASSSTDRNNEKLFF
TRBV12-3/TRBV12-4	14	TRBJ1-2	CASSSGQDDYGYTF
TRBV7-8	18	TRBJ2-3	CASSPVIVSSGDTDTQYF
TRBV4-1	17	TRBJ1-4	CASSQASGGRDDEKLFF
TRBV25-1	13	TRBJ1-1	CASSEWGWTEAFF
TRBV9	15	TRBJ2-3	CASSVGTVTTDTQYF
TRBV7-2	17	TRBJ2-7	CASSHPGQAPSSYEQYF
TRBV6-2/TRBV6-3	15	TRBJ2-7	CASSSQGWPTYEQYF
TRBV6-1	16	TRBJ1-2	CASSEVGSRHHYGYTF
TRBV20-1	13	TRBJ2-7	CSATGTDSYEQYF
TRBV5-6	15	TRBJ1-1	CASSLGPNPNTEAFF
TRBV7-2	13	TRBJ2-5	CASSSGLIWTQYF
TRBV6-5	12	TRBJ2-7	CASIDPAGEQYF
TRBV5-6	15	TRBJ2-5	CASSLGQEVQETQYF
TRBV7-8	15	TRBJ1-2	CASSLADGGGYGYTF
TRBV7-9	20	TRBJ2-2	CASSLPASVLAGPNTGELFF
TRBV7-2	14	TRBJ2-3	CASSLGTGTDTQYF
TRBV20-1	15	TRBJ2-5	CSARGWGGHWETQYF
TRBV12-3/TRBV12-4	15	TRBJ2-1	CASSLSPADYNEQFF
TRBV27	13	TRBJ1-2	CASSPFSAAGYTF
TRBV10-3	15	TRBJ1-1	CAISESKGMNTEAFF
TRBV12-3/TRBV12-4	17	TRBJ2-5	CASSLTGQGGRPETQYF
TRBV12-3/TRBV12-4	14	TRBJ1-3	CASSLGQVVNTIYF
TRBV12-3/TRBV12-4	14	TRBJ2-7	CASSLGPGTHEQYF
TRBV7-7	16	TRBJ2-5	CASSTSGWSSGETQYF
TRBV4-1	14	TRBJ2-5	CASSLQGGGETQYF
TRBV11-1	14	TRBJ1-1	CASSLGRGNTEAFF
TRBV2	12	TRBJ2-1	CASSGGLDEQFF
TRBV6-2/TRBV6-3	15	TRBJ1-1	CASSYSLAERTEAFF
TRBV2	18	TRBJ1-6	CASSFDRGPSNGNSPLHF